This TCR beta chain is drawn from a study of STAT5B mutations in CD4+ large granular lymphocyte leukemia. Clones were read by immunoSEQ multiplex PCR, and TCRdb kept only the in-frame ones, dropping some. The table includes 30,000 or so clones, roughly three quarters detected once. Findings and caveats of the study: No patients shared main leukemic clonotypes, though roughly 25% appeared at low frequency elsewhere.

Germline CDR1 SGHTA, CDR2 FQGNSA. The CDR3 contains 15 residues. Trimming stripped 2 bases from V and 2 bases from J, with 10 bases between. This clone has a handful of counts. Its target is unknown. The TCR comes from a human donor in good health. The chain is built from TRBV7-2 and TRBJ1-5, with D unresolved. Sequenced: CD4+ T cells from blood buffy coats. As DNA, the CDR3 is TGTGCCAGCAGCTTAAACGGGGTTGGCAATCAGCCCCAGCATTTT. The encoded protein is CASSLNGVGNQPQHF.